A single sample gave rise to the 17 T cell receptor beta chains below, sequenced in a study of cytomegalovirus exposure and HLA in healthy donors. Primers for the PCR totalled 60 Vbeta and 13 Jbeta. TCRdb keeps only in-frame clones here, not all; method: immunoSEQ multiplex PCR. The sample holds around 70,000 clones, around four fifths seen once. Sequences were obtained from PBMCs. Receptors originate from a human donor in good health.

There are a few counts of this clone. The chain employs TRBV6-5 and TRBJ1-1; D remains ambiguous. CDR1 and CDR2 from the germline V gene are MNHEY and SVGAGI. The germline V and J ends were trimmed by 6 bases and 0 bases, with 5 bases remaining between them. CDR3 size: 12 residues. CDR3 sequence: CASSGVNTEAFF. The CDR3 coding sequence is TGTGCCAGCAGCGGAGTGAACACTGAAGCTTTCTTT.

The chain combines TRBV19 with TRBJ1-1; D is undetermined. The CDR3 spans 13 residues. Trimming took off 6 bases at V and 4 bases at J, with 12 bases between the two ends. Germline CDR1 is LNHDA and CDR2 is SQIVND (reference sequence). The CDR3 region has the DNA TGTGCCAGTAGCGTGGGCCGGGGCACTGAAGCTTTCTTT. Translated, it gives CASSVGRGTEAFF.

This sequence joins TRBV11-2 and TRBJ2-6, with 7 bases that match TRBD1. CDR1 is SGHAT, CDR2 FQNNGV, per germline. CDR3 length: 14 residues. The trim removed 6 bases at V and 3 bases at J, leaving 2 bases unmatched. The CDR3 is CASSYRGGANVLTF. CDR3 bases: TGTGCCAGCAGTTACAGGGGTGGGGCCAACGTCCTGACTTTC.

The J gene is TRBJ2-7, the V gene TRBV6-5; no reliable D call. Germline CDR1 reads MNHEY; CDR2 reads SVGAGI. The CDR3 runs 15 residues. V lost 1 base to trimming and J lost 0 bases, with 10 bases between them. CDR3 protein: CASSYLVESSYEQYF. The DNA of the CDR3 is TGTGCCAGCAGTTACTTAGTAGAATCCTCCTACGAGCAGTACTTC.

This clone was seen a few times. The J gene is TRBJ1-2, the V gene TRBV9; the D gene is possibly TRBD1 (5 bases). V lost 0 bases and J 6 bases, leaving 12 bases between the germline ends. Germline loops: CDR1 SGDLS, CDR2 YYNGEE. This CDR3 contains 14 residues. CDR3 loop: CASSVAAQGHGYTF. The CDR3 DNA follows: TGTGCCAGCAGCGTAGCTGCCCAGGGTCATGGCTACACCTTC.

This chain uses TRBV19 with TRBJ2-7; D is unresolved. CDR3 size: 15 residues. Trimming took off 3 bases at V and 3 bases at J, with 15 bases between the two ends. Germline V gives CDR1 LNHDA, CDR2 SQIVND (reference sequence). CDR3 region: CASSMARSPLYEQYF. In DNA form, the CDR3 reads TGTGCCAGTAGTATGGCCCGCTCCCCGCTCTACGAGCAGTACTTC.

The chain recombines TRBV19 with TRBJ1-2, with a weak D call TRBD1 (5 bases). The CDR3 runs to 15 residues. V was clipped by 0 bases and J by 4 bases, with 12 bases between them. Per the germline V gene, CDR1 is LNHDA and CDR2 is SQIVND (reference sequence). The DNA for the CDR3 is TGTGCCAGTAGTATAGATCTATCCAGGGTCTATGGCTACACCTTC. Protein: CASSIDLSRVYGYTF. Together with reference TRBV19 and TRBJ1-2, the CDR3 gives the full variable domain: DGGITQSPKYLFRKEGQNVTLSCEQNLNHDAMYWYRQDPGQGLRLIYYSQIVNDFQKGDIAEGYSVSREKKESFPLTVTSAQKNPTAFYLCASSIDLSRVYGYTFGSGTRLTVV.

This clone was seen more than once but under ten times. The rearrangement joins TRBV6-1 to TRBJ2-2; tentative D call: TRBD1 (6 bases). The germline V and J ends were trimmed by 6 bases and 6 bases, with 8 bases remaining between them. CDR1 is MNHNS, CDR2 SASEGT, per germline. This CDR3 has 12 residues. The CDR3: CASSRGSGELFF. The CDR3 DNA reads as TGTGCCAGCAGCAGGGGATCCGGGGAGCTGTTTTTT.

This chain's CDR3 is CASSLADRAGYTF. DNA of the CDR3: TGTGCCAGCAGCTTGGCGGACAGGGCCGGCTACACCTTC. The chain employs TRBV5-5 and TRBJ1-2, with 8 positions matching TRBD1. The CDR3 is made up of 13 amino acids. The V gene end was trimmed by 0 bases and the J gene end by 8 bases; junction bases not matched to a gene: 3. Per germline, CDR1 SGHKS and CDR2 YYEKEE (reference sequence).

DNA of the CDR3: TGTGCCAGCTCAACTGAACAGGGCAAGAGTTCACCCCTCCACTTT. Protein sequence: CASSTEQGKSSPLHF. The J gene is TRBJ1-6, the V gene TRBV18, with D possibly matching TRBD1 (6 bases). The V end lost 5 bases, the J end lost 9 bases, and 17 bases lay between the germline ends. Germline values: CDR1 KGHSH, CDR2 LQKENI. This CDR3 has 15 amino acids.

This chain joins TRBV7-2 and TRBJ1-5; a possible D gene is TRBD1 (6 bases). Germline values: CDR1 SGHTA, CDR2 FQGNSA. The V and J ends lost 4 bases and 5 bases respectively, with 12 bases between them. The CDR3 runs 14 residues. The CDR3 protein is CASSSQDSDQPQHF. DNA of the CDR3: TGTGCCAGCAGCTCCCAGGACAGTGATCAGCCCCAGCATTTT.

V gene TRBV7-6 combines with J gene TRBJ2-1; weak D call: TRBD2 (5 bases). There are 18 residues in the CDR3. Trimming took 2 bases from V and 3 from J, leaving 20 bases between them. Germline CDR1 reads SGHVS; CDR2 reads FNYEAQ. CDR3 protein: CASSLRPSAGLHYNEQFF. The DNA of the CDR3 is TGTGCCAGCAGCTTACGTCCTTCTGCGGGCCTTCACTACAATGAGCAGTTCTTC. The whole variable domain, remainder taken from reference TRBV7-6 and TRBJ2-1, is GAGVSQSPRYKVTKRGQDVALRCDPISGHVSLYWYRQALGQGPEFLTYFNYEAQQDKSGLPNDRFSAERPEGSISTLTIQRTEQRDSAMYRCASSLRPSAGLHYNEQFFGPGTRLTVL.

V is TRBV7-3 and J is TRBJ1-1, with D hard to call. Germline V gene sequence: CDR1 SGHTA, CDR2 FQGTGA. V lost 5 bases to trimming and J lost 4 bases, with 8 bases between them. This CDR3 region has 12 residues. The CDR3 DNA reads TGTGCCAGCAGCCAGACGGGCACTGAAGCTTTCTTT. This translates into CASSQTGTEAFF.

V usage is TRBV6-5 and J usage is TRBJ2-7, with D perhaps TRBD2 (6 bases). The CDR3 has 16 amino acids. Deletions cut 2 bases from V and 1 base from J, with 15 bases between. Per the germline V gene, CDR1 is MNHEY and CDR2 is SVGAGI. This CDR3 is CASSYRRDGGSYEQYF. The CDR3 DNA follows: TGTGCCAGCAGTTACCGGCGGGACGGAGGATCCTACGAGCAGTACTTC.

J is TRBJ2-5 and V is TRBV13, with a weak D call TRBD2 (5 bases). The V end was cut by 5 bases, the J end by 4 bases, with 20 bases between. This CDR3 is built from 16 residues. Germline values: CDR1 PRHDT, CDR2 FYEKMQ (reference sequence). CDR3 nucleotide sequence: TGTGCCAGCAGCAAACGCCCGGCTAGAGGGATAGAGACCCAGTACTTC. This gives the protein CASSKRPARGIETQYF.

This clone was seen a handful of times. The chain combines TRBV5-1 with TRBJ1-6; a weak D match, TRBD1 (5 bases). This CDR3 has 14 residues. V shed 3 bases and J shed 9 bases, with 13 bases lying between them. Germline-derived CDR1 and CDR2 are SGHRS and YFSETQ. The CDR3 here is CASSSEGYSSPLHF. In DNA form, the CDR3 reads TGCGCCAGCAGCTCGGAGGGGTACTCTTCACCCCTCCACTTT.

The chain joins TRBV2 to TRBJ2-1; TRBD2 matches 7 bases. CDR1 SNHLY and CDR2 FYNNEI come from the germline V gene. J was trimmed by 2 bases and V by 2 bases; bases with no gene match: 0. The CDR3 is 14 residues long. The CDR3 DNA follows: TGTGCCAGCAGTGAACGGGGGGCCTACAATGAGCAGTTCTTC. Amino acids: CASSERGAYNEQFF.